This is a list of T cell receptor beta chains from one sample in a study of blood T cell repertoires in COVID-19. Assay used: immunoSEQ multiplex PCR; TCRdb lists only in-frame clones, some missing. The table shows 110,000 to 150,000 clones, with about 90% occurring only once. Sequenced: peripheral blood. The receptors originated from a woman aged 45 to 65 with acute or convalescent COVID-19. Both conserved end residues are part of each CDR3. Each record gives: CDR3 DNA, CDR3 protein, CDR3 length, clone size, V gene, J gene, D gene. A D gene is named only where the DNA matches it firmly. Part of the rows lack a size; the others show once, few, many or a class for expanded clones.

DNA: TGCGCCAGCAGCTCAGGACAGGGCCCCTACAATGAGCAGTTCTTC
CDR3: CASSSGQGPYNEQFF
length: 15
size: -
V: TRBV5-1
J: TRBJ2-1
D: TRBD1

DNA: TGTGCCAGCAGCGAGACAGGGCGGATTAGCAATCAGCCCCAGCATTTT
CDR3: CASSETGRISNQPQHF
length: 16
size: -
V: TRBV5-6
J: TRBJ1-5
D: TRBD1

DNA: TGCGCCAGCAGCATTGGACAGGCTCCAGCTAACTATGGCTACACCTTC
CDR3: CASSIGQAPANYGYTF
length: 16
size: once
V: TRBV5-1
J: TRBJ1-2
D: TRBD1

DNA: TGTGCCAGTAGTACCCGACGGGGACTAGCGGGAAAAGGAGATACGCAGTATTTT
CDR3: CASSTRRGLAGKGDTQYF
length: 18
size: once
V: TRBV19
J: TRBJ2-3
D: TRBD2

DNA: TGTGCCAGTAGTACTAGCGGGGGCCTTCTCTCCTACGAGCAGTACTTC
CDR3: CASSTSGGLLSYEQYF
length: 16
size: -
V: TRBV19
J: TRBJ2-7
D: TRBD2

DNA: TGTGCCAGCAGCTTTCTAGCGGGAGACGACGAGCAGTACTTC
CDR3: CASSFLAGDDEQYF
length: 14
size: -
V: TRBV5-4
J: TRBJ2-7
D: TRBD2

DNA: TGTGCCAGCAGTCCGGTCTACGGAGGGTCGCGGGCCGGGGAGCTGTTTTTT
CDR3: CASSPVYGGSRAGELFF
length: 17
size: -
V: TRBV27
J: TRBJ2-2
D: -

DNA: TGTGCCAGCAGTTTTTGGACAACCAATGAGCAGTTCTTC
CDR3: CASSFWTTNEQFF
length: 13
size: -
V: TRBV27
J: TRBJ2-1
D: -

DNA: TGTGCCAGCAGCTTAAGCGGGAACACTGAAGCTTTCTTT
CDR3: CASSLSGNTEAFF
length: 13
size: -
V: TRBV11-3
J: TRBJ1-1
D: -

DNA: TGTGCCAGCAGCCTCCGTGGGGGCCGGGACAACTACGAGCAGTACTTC
CDR3: CASSLRGGRDNYEQYF
length: 16
size: -
V: TRBV11-2
J: TRBJ2-7
D: -

DNA: TGTGCCAGCAGTTCCCGGGACAGGGTGTTTTCTCAGCCCCAGCATTTT
CDR3: CASSSRDRVFSQPQHF
length: 16
size: -
V: TRBV27
J: TRBJ1-5
D: TRBD1

DNA: TGTGCCAGCAGTGAACAGGGACAGGGAGAGACCCAGTACTTC
CDR3: CASSEQGQGETQYF
length: 14
size: once
V: TRBV6-1
J: TRBJ2-5
D: TRBD1

DNA: TGTGCCAGCAGCTTGGGGACAGCCATCTATGGCTACACCTTC
CDR3: CASSLGTAIYGYTF
length: 14
size: -
V: TRBV5-6
J: TRBJ1-2
D: -

DNA: TGTGCCTGGAGTGGAACAGGCGCTGAAAAACTGTTTTTT
CDR3: CAWSGTGAEKLFF
length: 13
size: -
V: TRBV30
J: TRBJ1-4
D: -

DNA: TGCGCCAGCAGCTTGGTCGCAGGGGATACTGAAGCTTTCTTT
CDR3: CASSLVAGDTEAFF
length: 14
size: -
V: TRBV5-1
J: TRBJ1-1
D: -

DNA: TGTGCCAGCAGTTACTCGGGGACACCGGAGCTCTATGGCTACACCTTC
CDR3: CASSYSGTPELYGYTF
length: 16
size: -
V: TRBV6-5
J: TRBJ1-2
D: -

DNA: TGTGCCAGCAGTCCCGGGACAGGGGGTAATCAGCCCCAGCATTTT
CDR3: CASSPGTGGNQPQHF
length: 15
size: -
V: TRBV2
J: TRBJ1-5
D: TRBD1